A selection of T cell receptor beta chains follows, all from one sample in a study of blood T cells in healthy people across ages. A single record per CDR3 protein comes from TCRdb applying MiXCR to the 5' RACE reads. The sample has about 1.8 million distinct CDR3 sequences, around 48% seen once. The material sequenced was blood. The receptors shown here come from a woman aged 40 to 55 in good health. The CDR3 runs from the conserved cysteine through the conserved F or W. A D gene is named only where the DNA matches it firmly. The size of a clone is reported for some rows only, either as once, few or many, or as a class for expanded clones.

j_gene: TRBJ2-5; d_gene: -; v_gene: TRBV7-6; abundance: -; CDR3aa: CASSRNTRIQETQYF; CDR3nt: TGTGCCAGCAGTAGGAACACCCGGATCCAAGAGACCCAGTACTTC
j_gene: TRBJ2-5; d_gene: -; v_gene: TRBV4-1; abundance: -; CDR3aa: CASSQAPASRETQYF; CDR3nt: TGCGCCAGCAGCCAAGCCCCGGCCTCCCGAGAGACCCAGTACTTC
j_gene: TRBJ2-1; d_gene: TRBD2; v_gene: TRBV4-3; abundance: -; CDR3aa: CASSPDLSGGYNEQFF; CDR3nt: TGCGCCAGCAGCCCGGACTTGAGCGGGGGCTACAATGAGCAGTTCTTC
j_gene: TRBJ2-1; d_gene: TRBD2; v_gene: TRBV28; abundance: -; CDR3aa: CAGGTSIYEQFF; CDR3nt: TGTGCCGGGGGGACTAGCATCTATGAGCAGTTCTTC
j_gene: TRBJ2-4; d_gene: TRBD1; v_gene: TRBV4-2; abundance: -; CDR3aa: CASSQRGTGRNEQYF; CDR3nt: TGTGCCAGCAGCCAACGCGGGACAGGGAGGAATGAGCAGTACTTC
j_gene: TRBJ1-5; d_gene: -; v_gene: TRBV12-3/TRBV12-4; abundance: -; CDR3aa: CASSFHPSNQPQHF; CDR3nt: TGTGCCAGCAGTTTTCACCCTAGCAATCAGCCCCAGCATTTT
j_gene: TRBJ2-5; d_gene: -; v_gene: TRBV10-1; abundance: -; CDR3aa: CASSESGTAKGQYF; CDR3nt: TGCGCCAGCAGTGAATCCGGGACCGCCAAAGGGCAGTACTTC
j_gene: TRBJ2-5; d_gene: TRBD2; v_gene: TRBV3-1; abundance: -; CDR3aa: CASSPPLAGVQETQYF; CDR3nt: TGTGCCAGCAGCCCTCCCCTAGCGGGAGTACAAGAGACCCAGTACTTC
j_gene: TRBJ2-5; d_gene: -; v_gene: TRBV27; abundance: -; CDR3aa: CASSLGFGEETQYF; CDR3nt: TGTGCCAGCAGTTTGGGGTTTGGGGAAGAGACCCAGTACTTC
j_gene: TRBJ2-7; d_gene: TRBD2; v_gene: TRBV7-2; abundance: -; CDR3aa: CASSLRTGTSFYEQYF; CDR3nt: TGTGCCAGCAGCTTACGAACCGGGACTAGCTTCTACGAGCAGTACTTC
j_gene: TRBJ1-6; d_gene: TRBD1; v_gene: TRBV20-1; abundance: -; CDR3aa: CSARIGGTANSPLHF; CDR3nt: TGCAGTGCTAGGATTGGCGGGACAGCTAATTCACCCCTCCACTTT
j_gene: TRBJ1-1; d_gene: TRBD1; v_gene: TRBV6-1; abundance: -; CDR3aa: CASNTGGVNTEAFF; CDR3nt: TGTGCCAGCAATACAGGGGGGGTGAACACTGAAGCTTTCTTT
j_gene: TRBJ2-6; d_gene: -; v_gene: TRBV29-1; abundance: few; CDR3aa: CSVESITAGANVLTF; CDR3nt: TGCAGCGTTGAATCGATCACAGCAGGGGCCAACGTCCTGACTTTC
j_gene: TRBJ2-3; d_gene: TRBD2; v_gene: TRBV24-1; abundance: -; CDR3aa: CATSDPGLAGLYTDTQYF; CDR3nt: TGTGCCACCAGTGATCCGGGACTAGCGGGGCTTTACACAGATACGCAGTATTTT
j_gene: TRBJ1-5; d_gene: TRBD1; v_gene: TRBV20-1; abundance: -; CDR3aa: CSAPPKTGSNQPQHF; CDR3nt: TGCAGTGCCCCCCCAAAGACAGGGAGCAATCAGCCCCAGCATTTT
j_gene: TRBJ2-7; d_gene: TRBD2; v_gene: TRBV13; abundance: -; CDR3aa: CASSARGKGLVYEQYF; CDR3nt: TGTGCCAGCAGCGCCAGGGGAAAGGGACTAGTATACGAGCAGTACTTC
j_gene: TRBJ2-1; d_gene: -; v_gene: TRBV4-3; abundance: few; CDR3aa: CASSPAVVSYNEQFF; CDR3nt: TGCGCCAGCAGCCCAGCGGTAGTCTCCTACAATGAGCAGTTCTTC
j_gene: TRBJ2-5; d_gene: -; v_gene: TRBV4-2; abundance: many; CDR3aa: CASSQDLQETQYF; CDR3nt: TGTGCCAGCAGCCAAGACCTACAAGAGACCCAGTACTTC
j_gene: TRBJ2-5; d_gene: -; v_gene: TRBV9; abundance: many; CDR3aa: CASSVGTQETQYF; CDR3nt: TGTGCCAGCAGCGTAGGCACCCAAGAGACCCAGTACTTC
j_gene: TRBJ2-1; d_gene: TRBD1; v_gene: TRBV7-8; abundance: -; CDR3aa: CASSSGQVPSSYNEQFF; CDR3nt: TGTGCCAGCAGCTCGGGACAGGTCCCGAGCTCCTACAATGAGCAGTTCTTC
j_gene: TRBJ2-7; d_gene: -; v_gene: TRBV29-1; abundance: -; CDR3aa: CSVSGVSYEQYF; CDR3nt: TGCAGCGTTTCCGGGGTATCCTACGAGCAGTACTTC
j_gene: TRBJ1-5; d_gene: -; v_gene: TRBV9; abundance: once; CDR3aa: CASSVAAHQPQHF; CDR3nt: TGTGCCAGCAGCGTAGCGGCCCATCAGCCCCAGCATTTT
j_gene: TRBJ2-7; d_gene: TRBD2; v_gene: TRBV7-9; abundance: few; CDR3aa: CASSVAGGIYEQYF; CDR3nt: TGTGCCAGCAGTGTAGCGGGGGGCATCTACGAGCAGTACTTC
j_gene: TRBJ2-7; d_gene: TRBD2; v_gene: TRBV4-2; abundance: -; CDR3aa: CASSQENGAGGYEQYF; CDR3nt: TGTGCCAGCAGCCAAGAAAACGGAGCGGGGGGCTACGAGCAGTACTTC
j_gene: TRBJ2-5; d_gene: TRBD2; v_gene: TRBV6-2/TRBV6-3; abundance: few; CDR3aa: CASSLSTSSETQYF; CDR3nt: TGTGCCAGCAGTCTTTCGACTAGCTCGGAGACCCAGTACTTC
j_gene: TRBJ2-5; d_gene: -; v_gene: TRBV4-3; abundance: -; CDR3aa: CASSQEKTVRRETQYF; CDR3nt: TGCGCCAGCAGCCAAGAAAAGACAGTCAGACGGGAGACCCAGTACTTC
j_gene: TRBJ2-6; d_gene: -; v_gene: TRBV6-1; abundance: -; CDR3aa: CAGVGGLISGANVLTF; CDR3nt: TGTGCCGGCGTGGGTGGACTGATCTCTGGGGCCAACGTCCTGACTTTC
j_gene: TRBJ1-4; d_gene: -; v_gene: TRBV27; abundance: -; CDR3aa: CASRGLGQNNEKLFF; CDR3nt: TGTGCCAGCCGCGGACTCGGACAGAATAATGAAAAACTGTTTTTT
j_gene: TRBJ2-6; d_gene: -; v_gene: TRBV6-2/TRBV6-3; abundance: -; CDR3aa: CASSYRRDSCSGADVLTF; CDR3nt: TGTGCCAGCAGTTACAGGCGGGACTCCTGCTCTGGGGCCGACGTCCTGACTTTC
j_gene: TRBJ2-1; d_gene: TRBD1; v_gene: TRBV7-8; abundance: once; CDR3aa: CASRGPGTGSNEQFF; CDR3nt: TGTGCCAGCAGAGGCCCCGGGACAGGGAGCAATGAGCAGTTCTTC
j_gene: TRBJ2-5; d_gene: -; v_gene: TRBV25-1; abundance: few; CDR3aa: CASSDSRSETQYF; CDR3nt: TGTGCCAGCAGTGATAGTCGGAGCGAGACCCAGTACTTC
j_gene: TRBJ1-2; d_gene: -; v_gene: TRBV20-1; abundance: -; CDR3aa: CSASPHSNYGYTF; CDR3nt: TGCAGTGCTAGCCCCCATTCTAACTATGGCTACACCTTC
j_gene: TRBJ1-2; d_gene: TRBD1; v_gene: TRBV28; abundance: -; CDR3aa: CASSLLGQGHGYTF; CDR3nt: TGTGCCAGCAGTTTATTGGGACAGGGCCATGGCTACACCTTC
j_gene: TRBJ1-2; d_gene: -; v_gene: TRBV12-3/TRBV12-4; abundance: -; CDR3aa: CASSQRGQGYYGYTF; CDR3nt: TGTGCCAGCAGTCAACGAGGGCAGGGATACTATGGCTACACCTTC
j_gene: TRBJ2-3; d_gene: -; v_gene: TRBV7-7; abundance: few; CDR3aa: CASSLGRGSSTDTQYF; CDR3nt: TGTGCTAGCAGCTTAGGTCGGGGGTCTAGCACAGATACGCAGTATTTT
j_gene: TRBJ2-1; d_gene: -; v_gene: TRBV3-1; abundance: -; CDR3aa: CASSPGFDSYNEQFF; CDR3nt: TGTGCCAGCAGCCCGGGGTTTGATTCCTACAATGAGCAGTTCTTC
j_gene: TRBJ2-7; d_gene: -; v_gene: TRBV6-5; abundance: -; CDR3aa: CASSYADGGAYEQYF; CDR3nt: TGTGCCAGCAGTTACGCGGACGGTGGGGCATACGAGCAGTACTTC
j_gene: TRBJ1-2; d_gene: TRBD1; v_gene: TRBV7-9; abundance: -; CDR3aa: CASSYTGTDNYGYTF; CDR3nt: TGTGCCAGCAGCTATACCGGGACAGACAACTATGGCTACACCTTC
j_gene: TRBJ2-5; d_gene: TRBD2; v_gene: TRBV9; abundance: few; CDR3aa: CASSVSGGRQETQYF; CDR3nt: TGTGCCAGCAGCGTCAGCGGGGGCCGCCAAGAGACCCAGTACTTC
j_gene: TRBJ2-7; d_gene: TRBD2; v_gene: TRBV5-6; abundance: few; CDR3aa: CASSPGTSIHEQYF; CDR3nt: TGTGCCAGCAGCCCAGGGACTAGTATTCACGAGCAGTACTTC
j_gene: TRBJ2-1; d_gene: -; v_gene: TRBV27; abundance: -; CDR3aa: CASSLGSAGYNEQFF; CDR3nt: TGTGCCAGCAGTTTAGGATCGGCGGGGTACAATGAGCAGTTCTTC
j_gene: TRBJ1-2; d_gene: -; v_gene: TRBV5-1; abundance: -; CDR3aa: CASSLNPISIGGGYTF; CDR3nt: TGCGCCAGCAGCTTAAATCCCATCTCTATCGGGGGTGGCTACACCTTC
j_gene: TRBJ1-2; d_gene: TRBD1; v_gene: TRBV2; abundance: few; CDR3aa: CASSDPGGNYGYTF; CDR3nt: TGTGCCAGCAGTGACCCAGGGGGGAACTATGGCTACACCTTC
j_gene: TRBJ2-1; d_gene: -; v_gene: TRBV12-3/TRBV12-4; abundance: few; CDR3aa: CASSFGQGMMVKNNEQFF; CDR3nt: TGTGCCAGCAGTTTTGGTCAGGGCATGATGGTAAAAAACAATGAGCAGTTCTTC
j_gene: TRBJ2-2; d_gene: -; v_gene: TRBV12-5; abundance: -; CDR3aa: CASGLVPEQTGELFF; CDR3nt: TGTGCTAGTGGTTTGGTACCCGAACAGACCGGGGAGCTGTTTTTT
j_gene: TRBJ2-1; d_gene: TRBD2; v_gene: TRBV6-5; abundance: -; CDR3aa: CASSYSGGTSGGARGEQFF; CDR3nt: TGTGCCAGCAGTTACTCCGGCGGGACTAGCGGGGGGGCCAGGGGTGAGCAGTTCTTC
j_gene: TRBJ2-7; d_gene: TRBD1; v_gene: TRBV6-2/TRBV6-3; abundance: -; CDR3aa: CVSSYSGGTGIPYEQYF; CDR3nt: TGTGTCAGCAGTTACTCGGGCGGGACAGGGATCCCCTACGAGCAGTACTTC
j_gene: TRBJ1-2; d_gene: TRBD1; v_gene: TRBV20-1; abundance: -; CDR3aa: CSAPTGVGGYTF; CDR3nt: TGCAGTGCTCCGACAGGGGTGGGGGGCTACACCTTC
j_gene: TRBJ2-3; d_gene: TRBD2; v_gene: TRBV20-1; abundance: few; CDR3aa: CSAYSGGATDTQYF; CDR3nt: TGCAGTGCTTATAGCGGGGGGGCGACAGATACGCAGTATTTT
j_gene: TRBJ2-1; d_gene: -; v_gene: TRBV3-1; abundance: few; CDR3aa: CASSLRGAIYNEQFF; CDR3nt: TGTGCCAGCAGCCTCCGGGGGGCCATATACAATGAGCAGTTCTTC
j_gene: TRBJ1-2; d_gene: -; v_gene: TRBV7-9; abundance: few; CDR3aa: CASSSSGTHYGYTF; CDR3nt: TGTGCCAGCAGCTCCTCCGGGACCCACTATGGCTACACCTTC
j_gene: TRBJ2-1; d_gene: TRBD1; v_gene: TRBV20-1; abundance: few; CDR3aa: CSAPHQRRGPAIYNEQFF; CDR3nt: TGCAGTGCTCCCCACCAGCGCAGGGGGCCAGCTATCTACAATGAGCAGTTCTTC
j_gene: TRBJ1-4; d_gene: TRBD1; v_gene: TRBV5-1; abundance: -; CDR3aa: CASSPRTGQGDGKLFF; CDR3nt: TGCGCCAGCAGCCCGCGCACTGGGCAGGGGGACGGAAAACTGTTTTTT